This T cell receptor (beta chain) comes out of a study of T cells in Graves' hyperthyroidism and ophthalmopathy. This clonotype was picked up many times. Amplification targeted TCR beta CDR3 regions from RNA transcripts. The HTBI primer set was used in a first-round RT-PCR of the TCR CDR3. TCRdb passed the multiplex PCR reads through MiXCR, listing each CDR3 protein once. Of 250,000 to 350,000 distinct CDR3 sequences in the sample, about 17% were seen once. CDR1 is SGHTA and CDR2 is FQGNSA in the germline V gene. The CDR3 is made up of 15 amino acids. V dropped 3 bases and J dropped 5; count of bases not matched to a gene: 5.

The origin of this receptor is a woman between 55 and 75 years old with Graves' ophthalmopathy. Sequenced: blood. This sequence joins TRBV7-2 and TRBJ2-5; 11 nucleotides line up with TRBD2. CDR3 sequence: CASSFSGGAGETQYF. In DNA, the CDR3 is TGTGCCAGCAGCTTTAGCGGGGGGGCCGGGGAGACCCAGTACTTC.